This T cell receptor (beta chain) was observed in a study of blood T cell repertoires in COVID-19. Study background: Whether acute or convalescent, the COVID-19 samples came from the United States, Italy and Spain. Nucleic acid was either cDNA or gDNA, and it came from T cells, B-cell-depleted T cells, or PBMCs.

In the source study's methods: Quantification of nucleated cells was approximated via reference gene primer amplification. The data were produced by immunoSEQ multiplex PCR, yet TCRdb's version contains in-frame clones alone and is incomplete. D and trimming come from the DNA, and the V and J calls and clone size come from that table. The sample has more than 350,000 clones; 89% are singletons. This clone has a single count. Recruited during active infection, patients (from Seattle) were subsequently followed longitudinally. The CDR3 covers 14 residues. The germline V gene has CDR1 ENHRY and CDR2 SYGVKD. Trimming at V came to 8 bases and at J to 3 bases, leaving 9 bases not matched to a gene.

What was sequenced was peripheral blood. The sequence derives from a woman aged 25 to 45 with COVID-19, enrolled during active disease. This rearrangement joins TRBV10-3 to TRBJ2-5, with 7 bases matching TRBD1. CDR3 region: CAIAQQQGKETQYF. In DNA, the CDR3 is TGTGCCATCGCGCAACAACAGGGGAAAGAGACCCAGTACTTC.